This is a list of T cell receptor beta chains from one sample in a study of blood T cell repertoires in COVID-19. Repertoires were generated with immunoSEQ multiplex PCR, while TCRdb's copy carries only in-frame clones and drops some. This table holds about 51,000 clones, approximately 91% found once. The sequenced material came from peripheral blood. The receptors were sampled from a middle-aged man with active COVID-19. CDR3s include the opening cysteine and the closing phenylalanine or tryptophan. Each record gives: D gene, clone size, V gene, J gene, CDR3 protein, CDR3 DNA. D genes are given only for firm matches. Where a row states a size, it is once, few, many or the class of an expanded clone; other rows omit it.

-	-	TRBV5-1	TRBJ2-3	CASSFADTQYF	TGCGCCAGCAGCTTCGCAGATACGCAGTATTTT
TRBD1	-	TRBV9	TRBJ1-1	CASSAPDRDEAFF	TGTGCCAGCAGCGCTCCAGACAGGGATGAAGCTTTCTTT
TRBD1	once	TRBV18	TRBJ1-4	CASSPGQGRGRANEKLFF	TGTGCCAGCTCACCGGGACAGGGAAGGGGACGAGCTAATGAAAAACTGTTTTTT
-	-	TRBV5-1	TRBJ1-2	CASSGGYSYGYTF	TGCGCCAGCAGCGGAGGGTATTCCTATGGCTACACCTTC
-	once	TRBV7-9	TRBJ1-2	CASSDGGWGYTF	TGTGCCAGCAGCGATGGAGGGTGGGGCTACACCTTC
TRBD2	few	TRBV7-6	TRBJ2-3	CASSPVAGGMSTDTQYF	TGTGCCAGCAGCCCGGTAGCGGGGGGTATGAGCACAGATACGCAGTATTTT
TRBD2	-	TRBV11-2	TRBJ2-1	CASSSAGNYNEQFF	TGTGCCAGCAGCTCAGCGGGGAACTACAATGAGCAGTTCTTC
-	-	TRBV2	TRBJ1-2	CASSGDSRAPDGYTF	TGTGCCAGCAGTGGTGACAGTCGGGCCCCAGATGGCTACACCTTC
TRBD1	-	TRBV5-1	TRBJ1-1	CASSLAGTAAEAFF	TGCGCCAGCAGCTTGGCTGGGACAGCCGCTGAAGCTTTCTTT
TRBD1	-	TRBV7-2	TRBJ1-2	CASTDREGGYTF	TGTGCCAGCACCGACAGGGAAGGGGGCTACACCTTC
-	once	TRBV5-6	TRBJ1-6	CASTKPRGSYNSPLHF	TGTGCCAGCACAAAACCCCGGGGCTCCTATAATTCACCCCTCCACTTT
-	-	TRBV6-6	TRBJ2-3	CASSAPGQTDTQYF	TGTGCCAGCAGTGCCCCCGGACAGACAGATACGCAGTATTTT
TRBD2	-	TRBV7-2	TRBJ2-7	CASSPASGLASYEQYF	TGTGCCAGCAGCCCTGCTTCGGGACTAGCGTCCTACGAGCAGTACTTC
TRBD1	-	TRBV7-2	TRBJ1-3	CASSLSSPTGISGNTIYF	TGTGCCAGCAGCTTAAGCTCCCCGACAGGGATCTCTGGAAACACCATATATTTT
-	-	TRBV29-1	TRBJ2-5	CSVVRDTIGGTQYF	TGCAGCGTTGTCCGGGACACTATAGGTGGGACCCAGTACTTC
-	-	TRBV5-4	TRBJ1-5	CASSLAEQGNSNQPQHF	TGTGCCAGCAGCTTGGCCGAGCAGGGGAACTCCAATCAGCCCCAGCATTTT
TRBD2	once	TRBV7-7	TRBJ2-3	CASSRMGGVDTQYF	TGTGCTAGCAGCCGAATGGGGGGGGTAGATACGCAGTATTTT
TRBD2	-	TRBV5-1	TRBJ2-3	CASSPRTSGSTDTQYF	TGCGCCAGCAGCCCCCGGACTAGCGGGAGCACAGATACGCAGTATTTT
TRBD1	-	TRBV6-5	TRBJ1-2	CASSRTGANYGYTF	TGTGCCAGTTCTCGGACAGGGGCTAACTATGGCTACACCTTC
-	-	TRBV6-4	TRBJ2-2	CASKGQNTGELFF	TGTGCCAGCAAAGGACAGAACACCGGGGAGCTGTTTTTT
-	-	TRBV3-1/TRBV3-2	TRBJ2-6	CASSPLGSFSSGANVLTF	TGTGCCAGCAGCCCCCTGGGTAGCTTCTCCTCCGGGGCCAACGTCCTGACTTTC
TRBD1	-	TRBV19	TRBJ1-3	CATRTGFPGNTIYF	TGTGCCACCCGGACAGGGTTCCCTGGAAACACCATATATTTT
-	-	TRBV18	TRBJ2-1	CASSPLQGREQFF	TGTGCCAGCTCACCACTGCAGGGTAGGGAGCAGTTCTTC
-	-	TRBV3-1/TRBV3-2	TRBJ2-1	CASSQVGSSNNEQFF	TGTGCCAGCAGCCAAGTCGGTTCCTCGAACAATGAGCAGTTCTTC
-	-	TRBV18	TRBJ1-1	CASSDRMNTEAFF	TGTGCCAGCTCCGACAGGATGAACACTGAAGCTTTCTTT
-	few	TRBV6-4	TRBJ2-3	CASSVESTDTQYF	TGTGCCAGCAGTGTGGAGAGCACAGATACGCAGTATTTT
-	-	TRBV6-1	TRBJ1-3	CASSDRGASGNTIYF	TGTGCCAGCAGTGACAGGGGCGCGTCTGGAAACACCATATATTTT
TRBD1	-	TRBV5-6	TRBJ1-2	CASSFQTGGDGYTF	TGTGCCAGCAGCTTTCAAACAGGGGGAGATGGCTACACCTTC